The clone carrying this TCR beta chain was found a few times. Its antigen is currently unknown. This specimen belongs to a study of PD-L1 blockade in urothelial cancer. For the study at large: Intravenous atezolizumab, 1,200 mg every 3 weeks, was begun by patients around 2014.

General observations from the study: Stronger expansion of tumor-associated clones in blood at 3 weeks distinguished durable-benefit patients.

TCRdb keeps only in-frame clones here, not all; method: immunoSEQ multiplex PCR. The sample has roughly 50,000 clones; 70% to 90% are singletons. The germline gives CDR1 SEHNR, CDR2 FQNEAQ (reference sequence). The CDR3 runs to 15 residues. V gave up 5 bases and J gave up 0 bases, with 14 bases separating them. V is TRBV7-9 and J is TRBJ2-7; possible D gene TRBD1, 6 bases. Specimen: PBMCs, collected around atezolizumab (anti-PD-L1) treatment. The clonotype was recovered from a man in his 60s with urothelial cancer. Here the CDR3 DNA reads TGTGCCAGCAGCACACGGGACACCTACTCCTACGAGCAGTACTTC. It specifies CASSTRDTYSYEQYF.